The TCR beta chain described here comes from a study of blood T cell repertoires in COVID-19 (TCRdb year 2020). Background on the whole study: Samples covering the acute and convalescent phases of COVID-19 were provided by collaborators in the United States, Italy and Spain. A de-identified subject ID, COVID-19 status, age in years and sex were almost always included in the sample metadata. Samples came from the ongoing ImmuneRACE study (first 160 participants) plus 1,254 subjects from 6 global collaborators. Deeply sampled blood TCRbeta repertoires from subjects exposed to, actively infected with, or recovered from COVID-19 were included in the dataset. The material from the prospective study consisted of cDNA or gDNA derived from T cells, B-cell-depleted T cells, or PBMCs. The repertoires were released in a freely available public database meant as a resource for research on the immune response to SARS-CoV-2. Where available, HLA class I and class II types were obtained from metadata supplied by the sample provider rather than from assay-based typing. Summary of the overall study and its limitations: Clinical and demographic metadata were provided uncurated, with the amount varying by source and participant.

The immunoSEQ Assay, a bias-controlled multiplex PCR, was used to amplify TCRbeta CDR3 regions from genomic DNA. In the authors' own workflow: The number of nucleated cells in each sample was estimated by amplification of reference gene primers within the assay. Sequence reads were collapsed and filtered to measure the absolute abundance of every unique TCRbeta CDR3 rearrangement. Productive Simpson clonality was computed per sample as the square root of Simpson's diversity index over productive rearrangements. Drawn from immuneACCESS, this table holds only the in-frame rearrangements with V and J called that TCRdb kept. Clones are partly lost; checked studies trace under half to an unresolved V gene and leave the rest unexplained. D and trimming come from the DNA, and the V and J calls and clone size come from that table. The table for this sample lists some 160,000 clones; approximately 88% of them were counted only once. 2.5% to 3.5% of the sample is in the top ten clones.

Each collaborating institution followed its own protocols to collect whole blood in K2EDTA tubes. For TCRbeta analysis, collaborators shipped samples as frozen whole blood, isolated PBMCs, or DNA extracted from either of those sample types. A word on this clone: Its binding antigen is unknown. No quality values exist for individual bases; no much larger clone is one base distant.

The CDR3, cysteine through phenylalanine, is 13 amino acids long. Of the read, only the CDR3 DNA is kept; its 39 bases are in frame from base 1. From V the trimming removes 8 bases and from J it removes 4 bases, while the gene matches leave 4 bases of the junction unaccounted for. The CDR1 and CDR2 encoded by the germline V gene (reference sequence) are LGHDT and YNNKEL. The sequence was collected from a man in his sixties with acute or convalescent COVID-19. The chain couples TRBV3-1 (or the pseudogene TRBV3-2) to TRBJ2-3, with TRBD2 identical over 9 junction bases. Sequenced sample: peripheral blood. The CDR3 region has the sequence CASRGGAADTQYF. The nucleotide sequence is TGTGCCAGCCGCGGGGGGGCCGCAGATACGCAGTATTTT.